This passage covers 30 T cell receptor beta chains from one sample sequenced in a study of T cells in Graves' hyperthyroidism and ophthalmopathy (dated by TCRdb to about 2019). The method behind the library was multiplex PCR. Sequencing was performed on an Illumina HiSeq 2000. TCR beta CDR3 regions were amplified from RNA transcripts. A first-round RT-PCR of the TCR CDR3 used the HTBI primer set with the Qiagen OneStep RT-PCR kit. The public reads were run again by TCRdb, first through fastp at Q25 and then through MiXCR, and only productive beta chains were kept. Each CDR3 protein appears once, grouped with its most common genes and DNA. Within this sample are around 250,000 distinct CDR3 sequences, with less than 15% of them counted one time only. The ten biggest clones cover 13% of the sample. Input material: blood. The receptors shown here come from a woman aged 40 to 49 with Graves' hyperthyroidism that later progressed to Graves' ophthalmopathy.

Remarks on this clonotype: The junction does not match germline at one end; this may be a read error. The CDR3 bases are TGTGCCAGCACCGTCAGGTACCCCCGCTACAATGATCAGTTCTTC. As protein: CASTVRYPRYNDQFF. The gene calls are TRBV27 and TRBJ2-1; D remains ambiguous. This CDR3 is built from 15 residues. In germline, CDR1 is MNHEY, CDR2 SMNVEV (reference sequence).

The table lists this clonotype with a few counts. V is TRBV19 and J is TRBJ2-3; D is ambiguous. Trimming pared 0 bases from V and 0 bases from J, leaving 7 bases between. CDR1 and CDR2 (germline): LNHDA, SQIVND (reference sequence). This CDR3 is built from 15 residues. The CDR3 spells CASSIDVRSTDTQYF. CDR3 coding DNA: TGTGCCAGTAGTATAGACGTCAGGAGCACAGATACGCAGTATTTT.

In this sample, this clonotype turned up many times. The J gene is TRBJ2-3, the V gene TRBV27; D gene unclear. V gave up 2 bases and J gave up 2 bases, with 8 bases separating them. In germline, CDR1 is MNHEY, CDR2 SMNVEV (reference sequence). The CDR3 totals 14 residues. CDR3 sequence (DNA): TGTGCCAGCAGTTTAAAGGTTTTCACAGATACGCAGTATTTT. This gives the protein CASSLKVFTDTQYF.

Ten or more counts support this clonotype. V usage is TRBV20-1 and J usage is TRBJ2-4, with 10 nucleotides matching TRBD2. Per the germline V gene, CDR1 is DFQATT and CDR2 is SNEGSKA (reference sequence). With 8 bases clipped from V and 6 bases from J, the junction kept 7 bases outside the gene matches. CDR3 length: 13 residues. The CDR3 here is CSPKVAGGNIQYF. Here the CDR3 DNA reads TGCAGTCCGAAAGTAGCGGGAGGAAACATTCAGTACTTC.

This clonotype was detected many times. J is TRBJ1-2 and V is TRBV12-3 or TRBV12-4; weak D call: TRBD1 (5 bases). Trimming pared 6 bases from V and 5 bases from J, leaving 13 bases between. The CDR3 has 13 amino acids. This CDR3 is CASSLRDLYGYTF. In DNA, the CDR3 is TGTGCCAGCAGCTTACGGGACCTTTATGGCTACACCTTC.

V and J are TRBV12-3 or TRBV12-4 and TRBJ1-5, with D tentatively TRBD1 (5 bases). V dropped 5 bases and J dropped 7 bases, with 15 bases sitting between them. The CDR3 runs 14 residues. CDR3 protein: CASSLTGAWQPQHF. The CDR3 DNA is TGTGCCAGCAGTCTTACTGGGGCCTGGCAGCCCCAGCATTTT.

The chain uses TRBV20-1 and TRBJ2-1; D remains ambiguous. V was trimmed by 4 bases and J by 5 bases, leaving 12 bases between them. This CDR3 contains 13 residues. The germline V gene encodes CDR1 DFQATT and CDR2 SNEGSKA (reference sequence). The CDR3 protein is CSAIPGLNNEQFF. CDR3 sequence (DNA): TGCAGTGCTATCCCCGGGCTTAACAATGAGCAGTTCTTC.

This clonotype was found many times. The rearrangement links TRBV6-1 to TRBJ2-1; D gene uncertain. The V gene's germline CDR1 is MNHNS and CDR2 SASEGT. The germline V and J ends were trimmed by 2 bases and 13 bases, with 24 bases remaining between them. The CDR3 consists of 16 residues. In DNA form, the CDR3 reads TGTGCCAGCAGTGAAAACCCGGCCGCCTTAGGACGAAATCAGTTCTTC. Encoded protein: CASSENPAALGRNQFF.

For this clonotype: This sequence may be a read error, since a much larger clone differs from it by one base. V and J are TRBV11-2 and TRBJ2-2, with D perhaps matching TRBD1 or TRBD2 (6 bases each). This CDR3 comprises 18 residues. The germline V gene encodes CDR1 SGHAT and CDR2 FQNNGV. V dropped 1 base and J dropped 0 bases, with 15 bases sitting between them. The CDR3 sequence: CASSLGRGPSANTGELFF. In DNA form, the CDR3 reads TGTGCCAGCAGCTTAGGACGGGGGCCTAGCGCGAACACCGGGGAGCTGTTTTTT.

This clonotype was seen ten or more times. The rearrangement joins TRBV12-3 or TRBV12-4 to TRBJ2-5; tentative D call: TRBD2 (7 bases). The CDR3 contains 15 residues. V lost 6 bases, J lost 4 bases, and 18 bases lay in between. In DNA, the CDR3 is TGTGCCAGCAGCCCCGGGGGGCTTTTCCGAGAGACCCAGTACTTC. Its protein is CASSPGGLFRETQYF.

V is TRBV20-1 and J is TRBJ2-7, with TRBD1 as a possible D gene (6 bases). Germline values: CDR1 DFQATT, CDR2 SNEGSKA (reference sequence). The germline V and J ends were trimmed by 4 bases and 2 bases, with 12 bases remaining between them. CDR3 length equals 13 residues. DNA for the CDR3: TGCAGTGCTAAATACAGGGAAACCTACGAGCAGTACTTC. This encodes CSAKYRETYEQYF.

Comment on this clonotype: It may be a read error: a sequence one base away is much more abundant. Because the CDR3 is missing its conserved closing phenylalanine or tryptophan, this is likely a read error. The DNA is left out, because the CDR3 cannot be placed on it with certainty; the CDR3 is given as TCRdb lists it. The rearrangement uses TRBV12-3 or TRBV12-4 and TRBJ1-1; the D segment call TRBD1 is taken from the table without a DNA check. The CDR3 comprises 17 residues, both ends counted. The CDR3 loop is CASSLKRDRAMNTEASS.

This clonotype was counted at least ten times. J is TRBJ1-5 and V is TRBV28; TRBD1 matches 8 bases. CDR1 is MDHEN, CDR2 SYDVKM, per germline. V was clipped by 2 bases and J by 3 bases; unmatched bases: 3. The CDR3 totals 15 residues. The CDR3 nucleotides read TGTGCCAGCAGTTTAGGGACAGGCTTCAATCAGCCCCAGCATTTT. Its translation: CASSLGTGFNQPQHF.

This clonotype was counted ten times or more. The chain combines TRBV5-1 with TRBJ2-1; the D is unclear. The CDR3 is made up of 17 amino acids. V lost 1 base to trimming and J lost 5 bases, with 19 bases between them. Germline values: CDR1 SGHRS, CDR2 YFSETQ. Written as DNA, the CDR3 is TGCGCCAGCAGCTTGATTTCTTCTGCCGTTCGGAACAATGAGCAGTTCTTC. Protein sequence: CASSLISSAVRNNEQFF.

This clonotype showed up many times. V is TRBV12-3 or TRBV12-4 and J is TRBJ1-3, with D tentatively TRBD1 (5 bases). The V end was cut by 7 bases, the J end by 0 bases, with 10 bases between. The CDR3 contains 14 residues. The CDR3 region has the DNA TGTGCCAGCAAAGGACAATCCTCTGGAAACACCATATATTTT. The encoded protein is CASKGQSSGNTIYF.

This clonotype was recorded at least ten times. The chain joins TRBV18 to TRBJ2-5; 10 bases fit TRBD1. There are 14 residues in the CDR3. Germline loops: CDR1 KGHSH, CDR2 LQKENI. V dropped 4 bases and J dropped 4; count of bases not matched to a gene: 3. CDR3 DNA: TGTGCCAGCTCACAAGGACAGGGGGGAGAGACCCAGTACTTC. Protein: CASSQGQGGETQYF. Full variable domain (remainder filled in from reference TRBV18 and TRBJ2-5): NAGVMQNPRHLVRRRGQEARLRCSPMKGHSHVYWYRQLPEEGLKFMVYLQKENIIDESGMPKERFSAEFPKEGPSILRIQQVVRGDSAAYFCASSQGQGGETQYFGPGTRLLVL.

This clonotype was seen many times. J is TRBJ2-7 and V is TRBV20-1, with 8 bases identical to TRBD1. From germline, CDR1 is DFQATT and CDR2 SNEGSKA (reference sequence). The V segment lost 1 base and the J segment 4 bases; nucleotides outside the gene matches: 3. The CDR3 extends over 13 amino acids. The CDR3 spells CSARGTGWYEQYF. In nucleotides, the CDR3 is TGCAGTGCTAGAGGGACAGGGTGGTACGAGCAGTACTTC.

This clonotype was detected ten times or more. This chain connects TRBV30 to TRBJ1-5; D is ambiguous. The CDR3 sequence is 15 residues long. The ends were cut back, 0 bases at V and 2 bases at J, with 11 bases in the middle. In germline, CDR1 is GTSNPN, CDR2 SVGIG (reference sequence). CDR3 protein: CAWSVQTWGNQPQHF. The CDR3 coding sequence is TGTGCCTGGAGTGTACAGACCTGGGGCAATCAGCCCCAGCATTTT.

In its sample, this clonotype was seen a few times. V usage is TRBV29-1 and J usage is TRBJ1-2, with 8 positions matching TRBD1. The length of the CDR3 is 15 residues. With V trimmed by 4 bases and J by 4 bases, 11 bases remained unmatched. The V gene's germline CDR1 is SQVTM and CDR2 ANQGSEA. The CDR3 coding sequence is TGCAGCGTTGGTGTCCAGGGGGCATCTACCTATGGCTACACCTTC. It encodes CSVGVQGASTYGYTF.

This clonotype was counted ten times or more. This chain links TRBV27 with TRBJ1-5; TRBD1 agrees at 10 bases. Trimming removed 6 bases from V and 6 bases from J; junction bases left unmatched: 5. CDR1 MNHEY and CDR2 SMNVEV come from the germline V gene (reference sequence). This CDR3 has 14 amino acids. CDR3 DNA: TGTGCCAGCAGGCGGACAGGGGGTTCTCAGCCCCAGCATTTT. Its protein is CASRRTGGSQPQHF.

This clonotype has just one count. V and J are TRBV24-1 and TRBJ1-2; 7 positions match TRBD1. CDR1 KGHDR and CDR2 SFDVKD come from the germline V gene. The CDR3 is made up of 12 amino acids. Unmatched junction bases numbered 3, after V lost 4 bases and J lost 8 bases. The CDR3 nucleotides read TGTGCCACCAGTGAGACAGGGCGGGGCTACACCTTC. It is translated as CATSETGRGYTF.

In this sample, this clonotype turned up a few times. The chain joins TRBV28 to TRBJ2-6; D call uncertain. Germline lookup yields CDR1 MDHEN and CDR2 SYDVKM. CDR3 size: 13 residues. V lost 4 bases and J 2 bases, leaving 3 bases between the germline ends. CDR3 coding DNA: TGTGCCAGCAGTTGGGCTGGGGCCAACGTCCTGACTTTC. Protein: CASSWAGANVLTF.

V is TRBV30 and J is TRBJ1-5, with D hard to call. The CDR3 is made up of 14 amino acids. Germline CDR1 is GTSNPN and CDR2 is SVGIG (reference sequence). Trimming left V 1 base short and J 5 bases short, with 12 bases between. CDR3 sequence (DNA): TGTGCCTGGAGTGGAGGGCAGGCATATCAGCCCCAGCATTTT. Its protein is CAWSGGQAYQPQHF.

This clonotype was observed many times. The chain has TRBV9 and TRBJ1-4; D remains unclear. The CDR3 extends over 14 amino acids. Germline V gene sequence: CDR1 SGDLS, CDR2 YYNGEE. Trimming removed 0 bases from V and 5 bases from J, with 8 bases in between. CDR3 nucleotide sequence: TGTGCCAGCAGCGTAGGCGCCGGGAATGAAAAACTGTTTTTT. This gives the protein CASSVGAGNEKLFF.

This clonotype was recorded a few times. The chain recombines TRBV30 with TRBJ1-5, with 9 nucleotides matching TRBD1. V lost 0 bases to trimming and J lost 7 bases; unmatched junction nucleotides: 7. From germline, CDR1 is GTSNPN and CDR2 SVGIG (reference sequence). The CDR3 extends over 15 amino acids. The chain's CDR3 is CAWSVRTGDRQPQHF. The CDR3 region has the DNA TGTGCCTGGAGTGTCAGGACAGGGGACCGCCAGCCCCAGCATTTT.

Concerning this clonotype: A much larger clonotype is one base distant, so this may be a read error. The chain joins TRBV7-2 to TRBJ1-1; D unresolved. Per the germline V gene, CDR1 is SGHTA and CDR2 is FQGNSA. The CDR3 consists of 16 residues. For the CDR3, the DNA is TGTGCCGGCAGCTTAGGGAGGGTCCCAATGAACACTGAAGCTTTCTTT. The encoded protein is CAGSLGRVPMNTEAFF.

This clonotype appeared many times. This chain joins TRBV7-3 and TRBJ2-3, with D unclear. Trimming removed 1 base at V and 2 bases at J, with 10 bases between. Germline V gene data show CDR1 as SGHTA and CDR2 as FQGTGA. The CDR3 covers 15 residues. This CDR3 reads CASSLIGDTTDTQYF. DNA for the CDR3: TGTGCCAGCAGCTTAATAGGCGACACCACAGATACGCAGTATTTT.

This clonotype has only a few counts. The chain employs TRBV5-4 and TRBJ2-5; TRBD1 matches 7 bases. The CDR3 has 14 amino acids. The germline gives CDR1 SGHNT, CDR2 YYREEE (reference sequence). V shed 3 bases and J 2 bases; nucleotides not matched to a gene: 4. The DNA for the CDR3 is TGTGCCAGCAGCTGGGACAGCGAACAAGAGACCCAGTACTTC. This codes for CASSWDSEQETQYF.

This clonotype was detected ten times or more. Here the CDR3 reads CASSQESGPLREQFF. The DNA for the CDR3 is TGTGCCAGCAGCCAAGAGTCCGGGCCCCTCCGTGAGCAGTTCTTC. This sequence joins TRBV3-1 and TRBJ2-1; D not resolved. This CDR3 is 15 amino acids long. Per the germline V gene, CDR1 is LGHDT and CDR2 is YNNKEL (reference sequence). Trimming left V 0 bases short and J 9 bases short, with 15 bases between.

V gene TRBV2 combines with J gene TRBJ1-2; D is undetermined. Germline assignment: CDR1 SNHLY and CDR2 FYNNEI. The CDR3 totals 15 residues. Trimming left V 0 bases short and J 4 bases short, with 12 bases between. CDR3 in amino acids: CASSEAGPRPYGYTF. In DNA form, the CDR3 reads TGTGCCAGCAGTGAAGCCGGACCGAGACCCTATGGCTACACCTTC.